The T cell receptor (beta chain) under discussion was sequenced for a study of blood T cells in healthy people across ages. The study, taken as a whole, reports: A roughly linear age-dependent decrease characterized TCR beta diversity per million T cells.

At least 7 million PBMCs were isolated per sample. The authors ran a second PCR of 7 to 11 cycles using a sample-barcoded 5' primer and a J-beta primer mix. Each cDNA was tagged by a template-switch adaptor containing 12 random nucleotides. TCRdb ran MiXCR on the 5' RACE reads and lists one entry per CDR3 protein. Of roughly 1.5 million distinct CDR3 sequences listed, roughly two fifths are singletons. The germline gives CDR1 SNHLY, CDR2 FYNNEI. Between the trimmed V and J ends, which lost 2 bases and 0 bases, there was a span of 13 bases. CDR3 length equals 16 residues. In the case of this clonotype: The antigen is unknown.

The sequencing input was blood. The TCR was taken from a woman aged 18-29 years in good health. The V and J genes are TRBV2 and TRBJ1-1; TRBD1 might be the D (5 bases). The CDR3 region is CASSESQGAMNTEAFF. As DNA, the CDR3 is TGTGCCAGCAGTGAAAGCCAGGGCGCAATGAACACTGAAGCTTTCTTT.